The clone carrying this TCR beta chain has just a few counts. The CDR3 is made up of 14 amino acids. V dropped 3 bases and J dropped 2; count of bases not matched to a gene: 6. CDR1 is DFQATT and CDR2 is SNEGSKA in the germline V gene (reference sequence). The study drew donors from healthy Caucasian individuals in Russia aged roughly 6 to 90. A second PCR, run for about 7 to 11 cycles, used a sample-barcoded 5' primer plus a J-beta primer mix. Every cDNA was tagged by a template-switch adaptor with 12 random nucleotides. All samples yielded 3 million or more CDR3-containing paired-end reads. A single record per CDR3 protein comes from TCRdb applying MiXCR to the 5' RACE reads. This table has some 850,000 distinct CDR3 sequences, roughly 25% appearing once. The sample is drawn from a study of blood T cells in healthy people across ages. The same specimen was also included in a second study, on T cells of mothers and their children. That paper states: Every microgram of extracted RNA entered cDNA synthesis, roughly 1.5 ug per 15 ul.

The receptor was derived from a boy aged 10-17 years in good health. Sequenced: blood. The chain links TRBV20-1 to TRBJ1-2; 7 bases fit TRBD1. CDR3 in amino acids: CSASGTASNYGYTF. The DNA of the CDR3 is TGCAGTGCTAGCGGGACAGCCTCCAACTATGGCTACACCTTC.